The rows below give T cell receptor beta chains drawn from one sample of a study of blood T cell repertoires in COVID-19. Clones were read by immunoSEQ multiplex PCR, and TCRdb kept only the in-frame ones, dropping some. Among 200,000 to 300,000 clones, approximately 80% were seen once, and the ten largest hold around 6.4%. Input material: peripheral blood. Source of these receptors: a woman aged 55-75 years with active or convalescent COVID-19. CDR3s include the opening cysteine and the closing phenylalanine or tryptophan. The D gene is left open where the match is weak. For some rows the clone size is stated as once, few or many, or as a class when expanded; others skip it.

J: TRBJ2-1
V: TRBV27
size: .
D: TRBD2
CDR3: CASSLRGGGNEQFF
DNA: TGTGCCAGCAGTTTACGGGGCGGGGGGAATGAGCAGTTCTTC

J: TRBJ1-1
V: TRBV5-1
size: .
D: TRBD1
CDR3: CASSPGQLPRAFF
DNA: TGCGCCAGCAGCCCGGGACAGTTACCCCGAGCTTTCTTT

J: TRBJ2-1
V: TRBV5-1
size: .
D: TRBD1
CDR3: CASSFDTGVGYNEQFF
DNA: TGCGCCAGCAGCTTCGATACAGGGGTGGGTTACAATGAGCAGTTCTTC

J: TRBJ1-1
V: TRBV20-1
size: .
D: .
CDR3: CSPRAEAFF
DNA: TGCAGCCCCAGGGCTGAAGCTTTCTTT

J: TRBJ2-3
V: TRBV5-1
size: .
D: .
CDR3: CASSDTADTQYF
DNA: TGCGCCAGCAGTGACACAGCAGATACGCAGTATTTT

J: TRBJ1-4
V: TRBV2
size: once
D: .
CDR3: CASSEGQGWSNEKLFF
DNA: TGTGCCAGCAGTGAAGGCCAGGGTTGGTCTAATGAAAAACTGTTTTTT

J: TRBJ1-1
V: TRBV6-4
size: .
D: TRBD1
CDR3: CAIPDRAARGEAFF
DNA: TGTGCCATTCCGGACAGGGCCGCCCGGGGTGAAGCTTTCTTT

J: TRBJ2-5
V: TRBV19
size: .
D: .
CDR3: CASSIGGGETQYF
DNA: TGTGCCAGTAGTATCGGCGGTGGTGAGACCCAGTACTTC

J: TRBJ2-5
V: TRBV11-2
size: .
D: .
CDR3: CASSSVREAGVYFQETQYF
DNA: TGTGCCAGCAGCTCCGTGAGGGAAGCGGGCGTTTATTTCCAAGAGACCCAGTACTTC

J: TRBJ2-5
V: TRBV5-4
size: few
D: TRBD2
CDR3: CASSLAGTQETQYF
DNA: TGTGCCAGCAGCTTAGCGGGGACCCAAGAGACCCAGTACTTC

J: TRBJ2-1
V: TRBV14
size: .
D: .
CDR3: CASSPQPGEKQFF
DNA: TGTGCCAGCAGCCCCCAACCCGGGGAAAAGCAGTTCTTC

J: TRBJ1-2
V: TRBV11-3
size: .
D: TRBD1
CDR3: CASSSPGQGTYGYTF
DNA: TGTGCCAGCAGCTCACCGGGACAGGGTACCTATGGCTACACCTTC

J: TRBJ2-7
V: TRBV7-8
size: .
D: TRBD2
CDR3: CASSLAVAGANEQYF
DNA: TGTGCCAGCAGCTTAGCGGTAGCGGGAGCGAACGAGCAGTACTTC

J: TRBJ1-2
V: TRBV29-1
size: .
D: TRBD1
CDR3: CSVAGDRLGGYTF
DNA: TGCAGCGTTGCCGGGGACAGGTTGGGCGGCTACACCTTC

J: TRBJ2-7
V: TRBV18
size: .
D: .
CDR3: CASSPAARGSYEQYF
DNA: TGTGCCAGCTCACCGGCGGCGCGGGGCTCCTACGAGCAGTACTTC

J: TRBJ2-3
V: TRBV3-1/TRBV3-2
size: .
D: TRBD2
CDR3: CASSQLLAGGTDTQYF
DNA: TGTGCCAGCAGCCAACTTCTAGCGGGGGGCACAGATACGCAGTATTTT

J: TRBJ1-6
V: TRBV2
size: .
D: .
CDR3: CASRPGTSYNSPLHF
DNA: TGTGCCAGCAGACCCGGGACATCCTATAATTCACCCCTCCACTTT

J: TRBJ1-5
V: TRBV19
size: .
D: TRBD1
CDR3: CASSGTGGNQPQHF
DNA: TGTGCCAGTAGTGGGACAGGGGGTAATCAGCCCCAGCATTTT

J: TRBJ2-1
V: TRBV14
size: .
D: .
CDR3: CASSQDSAGLGNEQFF
DNA: TGTGCCAGCAGCCAAGATTCGGCAGGGCTCGGCAATGAGCAGTTCTTC

J: TRBJ1-2
V: TRBV15
size: .
D: .
CDR3: CATSPDNNYGYTF
DNA: TGTGCCACCAGCCCGGACAATAACTATGGCTACACCTTC

J: TRBJ2-3
V: TRBV7-8
size: .
D: .
CDR3: CASSLLFGQGGSTDTQYF
DNA: TGTGCCAGCAGCTTATTGTTTGGGCAGGGGGGTTCTACAGATACGCAGTATTTT

J: TRBJ2-1
V: TRBV6-5
size: .
D: TRBD2
CDR3: CASRRTSGRGDEQFF
DNA: TGTGCCAGCAGAAGGACTAGCGGGAGAGGGGATGAGCAGTTCTTC

J: TRBJ2-6
V: TRBV2
size: .
D: TRBD1
CDR3: CARDRDSPGANVLTF
DNA: TGTGCCAGAGACAGGGATTCTCCTGGGGCCAACGTCCTGACTTTC

J: TRBJ1-5
V: TRBV19
size: .
D: .
CDR3: CASSIAAGQPQHF
DNA: TGTGCCAGTAGTATAGCAGCGGGTCAGCCCCAGCATTTT

J: TRBJ2-2
V: TRBV5-1
size: .
D: .
CDR3: CASSSRGSVNTGELFF
DNA: TGCGCCAGCAGCTCGAGGGGGTCAGTGAACACCGGGGAGCTGTTTTTT

J: TRBJ1-1
V: TRBV7-6
size: .
D: .
CDR3: CASSLAPGQNTEAFF
DNA: TGTGCCAGCAGCTTAGCCCCCGGACAGAACACTGAAGCTTTCTTT

J: TRBJ1-2
V: TRBV29-1
size: .
D: .
CDR3: CSVDWTGGYTF
DNA: TGCAGCGTTGACTGGACGGGGGGCTACACCTTC

J: TRBJ1-2
V: TRBV28
size: .
D: .
CDR3: CASSLITLYGYTF
DNA: TGTGCCAGCAGTTTAATAACCCTATATGGCTACACCTTC

J: TRBJ1-1
V: TRBV29-1
size: .
D: TRBD1
CDR3: CSASPRQGFGTEAFF
DNA: TGCAGCGCCAGTCCCCGACAGGGTTTTGGCACTGAAGCTTTCTTT

J: TRBJ2-3
V: TRBV18
size: .
D: .
CDR3: CASSPVHSTDTQYF
DNA: TGTGCCAGCTCACCGGTACATAGCACAGATACGCAGTATTTT

J: TRBJ2-2
V: TRBV11-2
size: .
D: TRBD2
CDR3: CASSPPSAGVGGGELFF
DNA: TGTGCCAGCAGCCCACCTTCTGCGGGAGTGGGGGGCGGGGAGCTGTTTTTT

J: TRBJ1-2
V: TRBV19
size: once
D: TRBD1
CDR3: CASRKHRGPDYGYTF
DNA: TGTGCCAGTAGAAAACACAGGGGGCCAGACTATGGCTACACCTTC

J: TRBJ1-1
V: TRBV19
size: once
D: .
CDR3: CASSMGPPGGEAFF
DNA: TGTGCCAGTAGTATGGGCCCGCCGGGAGGGGAAGCTTTCTTT

J: TRBJ1-1
V: TRBV19
size: .
D: .
CDR3: CASSQHRDMNTEAFF
DNA: TGTGCCAGTAGTCAACACAGGGATATGAACACTGAAGCTTTCTTT

J: TRBJ1-1
V: TRBV29-1
size: .
D: TRBD1
CDR3: CSGGGDRGGEAFF
DNA: TGCAGCGGTGGGGGCGACAGGGGAGGTGAAGCTTTCTTT